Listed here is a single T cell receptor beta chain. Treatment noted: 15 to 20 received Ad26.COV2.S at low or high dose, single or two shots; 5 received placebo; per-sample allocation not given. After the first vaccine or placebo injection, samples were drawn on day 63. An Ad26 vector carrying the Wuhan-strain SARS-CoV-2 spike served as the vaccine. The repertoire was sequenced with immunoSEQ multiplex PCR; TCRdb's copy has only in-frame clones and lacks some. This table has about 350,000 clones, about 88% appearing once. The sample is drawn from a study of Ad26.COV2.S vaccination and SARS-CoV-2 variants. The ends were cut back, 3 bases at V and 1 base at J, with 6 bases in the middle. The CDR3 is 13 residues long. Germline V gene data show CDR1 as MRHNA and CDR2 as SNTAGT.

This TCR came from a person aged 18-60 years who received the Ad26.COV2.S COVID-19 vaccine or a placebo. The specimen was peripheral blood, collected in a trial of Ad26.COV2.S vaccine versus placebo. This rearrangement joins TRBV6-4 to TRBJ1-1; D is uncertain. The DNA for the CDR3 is TGTGCCAGCAGTGAGGAAGAGAACACTGAAGCTTTCTTT. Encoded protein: CASSEEENTEAFF.